This T cell receptor beta chain was found in a study of T cells in localized non-small cell lung cancer. Regarding the study as a whole: Uninvolved adjacent lung showed peak T cell clonality, exceeding tumor. Heterogeneity is still possible, as just one tumor region was sequenced. Blood T cell density predicted longer survival; adjacent-lung clonality, shorter. Adjacent lung exhibited a median of 57 among the 100 most abundant tumor clones.

Using immunoSEQ multiplex PCR, the repertoire was profiled, and TCRdb retains in-frame clones only, with some absent. The sample has 75,000 to 85,000 clones; more than 75% are singletons. As for this clone: Its antigen remains unidentified.

The V segment lost 2 bases and the J segment 3 bases; nucleotides outside the gene matches: 5. The germline CDR1 and CDR2 sequences are SGHRS and YFSETQ. This CDR3 contains 15 residues. The gene calls are TRBV5-1 and TRBJ1-5, with TRBD1 matching over 7 bases. The specimen comprised peripheral blood, sampled before any cancer treatment. This receptor was taken from a female donor aged 60 or older with stage I lung adenocarcinoma. The CDR3 region is CASSFTGDYNQPQHF. Written as DNA, the CDR3 is TGCGCCAGCAGCTTCACAGGGGACTACAATCAGCCCCAGCATTTT.